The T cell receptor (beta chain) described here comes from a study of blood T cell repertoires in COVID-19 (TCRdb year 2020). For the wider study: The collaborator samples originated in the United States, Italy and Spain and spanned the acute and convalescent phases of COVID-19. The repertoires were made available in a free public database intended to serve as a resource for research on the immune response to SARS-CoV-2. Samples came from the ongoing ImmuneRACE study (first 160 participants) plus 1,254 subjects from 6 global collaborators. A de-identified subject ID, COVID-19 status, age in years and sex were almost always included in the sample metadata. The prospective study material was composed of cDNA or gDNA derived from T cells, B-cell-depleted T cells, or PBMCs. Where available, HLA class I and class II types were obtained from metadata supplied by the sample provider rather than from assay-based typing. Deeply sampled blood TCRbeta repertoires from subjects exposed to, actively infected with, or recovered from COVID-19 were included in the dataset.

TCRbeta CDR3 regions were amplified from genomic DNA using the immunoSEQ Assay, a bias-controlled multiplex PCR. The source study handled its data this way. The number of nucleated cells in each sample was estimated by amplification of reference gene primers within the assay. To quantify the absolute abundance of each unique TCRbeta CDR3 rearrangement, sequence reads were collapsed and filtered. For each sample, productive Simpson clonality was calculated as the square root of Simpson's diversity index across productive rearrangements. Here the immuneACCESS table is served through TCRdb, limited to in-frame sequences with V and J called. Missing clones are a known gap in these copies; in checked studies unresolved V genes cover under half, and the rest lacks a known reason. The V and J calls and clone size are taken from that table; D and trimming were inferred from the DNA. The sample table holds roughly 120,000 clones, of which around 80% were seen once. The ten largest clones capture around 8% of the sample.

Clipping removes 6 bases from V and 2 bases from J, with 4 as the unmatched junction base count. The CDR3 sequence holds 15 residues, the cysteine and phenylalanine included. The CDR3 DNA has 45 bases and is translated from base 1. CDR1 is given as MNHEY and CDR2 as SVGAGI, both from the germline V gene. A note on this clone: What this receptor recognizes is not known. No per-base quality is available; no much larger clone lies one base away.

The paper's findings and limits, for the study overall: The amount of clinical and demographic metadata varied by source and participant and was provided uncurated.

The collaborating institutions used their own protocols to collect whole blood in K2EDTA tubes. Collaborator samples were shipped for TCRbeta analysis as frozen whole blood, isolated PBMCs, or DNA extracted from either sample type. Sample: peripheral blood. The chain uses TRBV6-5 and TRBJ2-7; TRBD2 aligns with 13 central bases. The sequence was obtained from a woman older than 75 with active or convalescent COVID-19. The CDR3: CASRTGLAGAYEQYF. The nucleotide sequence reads TGTGCCAGCAGAACAGGACTAGCGGGAGCCTACGAGCAGTACTTC.